These 21 T cell receptor beta chains were all obtained from the same sample, sequenced in a study of blood T cell repertoires in COVID-19. Method: immunoSEQ multiplex PCR; TCRdb's copy keeps in-frame clones and lacks some. The sample carries roughly 150,000 clones, 79% recorded once. Sequenced input: PBMCs or T cells enriched from blood (not recorded which). The receptor source for this set is a woman aged 70-85 years in a cohort exposed to, infected with or recovered from COVID-19 (not recorded which).

The genes are TRBV6-5 and TRBJ2-3, with TRBD1 matching over 7 bases. The CDR3 is made up of 15 amino acids. Germline CDR1 is MNHEY and CDR2 is SVGAGI. V was pared by 6 bases and J by 2 bases, with 8 bases of the junction left unmatched. CDR3 loop: CASSLQGYVTDTQYF. In DNA, the CDR3 is TGTGCCAGCAGCCTACAGGGGTATGTCACAGATACGCAGTATTTT.

This clone was seen repeatedly, ten times or more. The rearrangement links TRBV2 to TRBJ2-1; 9 positions match TRBD1. This CDR3 has 16 residues. Germline V gene data show CDR1 as SNHLY and CDR2 as FYNNEI. J was trimmed by 2 bases and V by 5 bases; bases with no gene match: 7. DNA for the CDR3: TGTGCCAGCAGTAACACCGGGACAGGGACCTACAATGAGCAGTTCTTC. This gives the protein CASSNTGTGTYNEQFF.

The chain carries TRBV7-3 and TRBJ2-1, with 7 bases fitting TRBD2. V was pared by 4 bases and J by 9 bases, with 0 bases of the junction left unmatched. This CDR3 is 11 amino acids long. In germline, CDR1 is SGHTA, CDR2 FQGTGA. CDR3 amino acids: CASSSGGEQFF. CDR3 nucleotide sequence: TGTGCCAGCAGCTCGGGGGGTGAGCAGTTCTTC.

The chain couples TRBV19 to TRBJ2-2; possibly TRBD1 for D (5 bases). The germline CDR1 and CDR2 sequences are LNHDA and SQIVND (reference sequence). The V and J ends lost 6 bases and 6 bases respectively, with 17 bases between them. The CDR3 extends over 15 amino acids. The chain's CDR3 is CASSVAGIPPGELFF. DNA for the CDR3: TGTGCCAGTAGCGTGGCAGGGATCCCTCCCGGGGAGCTGTTTTTT.

The V and J genes are TRBV18 and TRBJ1-6, with D tentatively TRBD1 (5 bases). The germline V and J ends were trimmed by 6 bases and 9 bases, with 12 bases remaining between them. The germline V gene has CDR1 KGHSH and CDR2 LQKENI. The CDR3 has 13 residues. The DNA for the CDR3 is TGTGCCAGCTCCCCCACGGGGGGTTCACCCCTCCACTTT. Its protein is CASSPTGGSPLHF.

This clone came up a few times. The V call is TRBV7-6, the J call TRBJ2-5, with 10 positions matching TRBD2. The CDR3 covers 14 residues. Germline lookup yields CDR1 SGHVS and CDR2 FNYEAQ. With 1 base clipped from V and 9 bases from J, the junction kept 5 bases outside the gene matches. The CDR3 region has the DNA TGTGCCAGCAGCTTAGATAGCGGGGGGTTGGCCCAGTACTTC. Its translation: CASSLDSGGLAQYF.

The J gene is TRBJ1-5, the V gene TRBV28; maybe TRBD1 (5 bases). Trimming cost V 8 bases and J 3 bases, with 14 bases left between them. The germline CDR1 and CDR2 sequences are MDHEN and SYDVKM. CDR3 length equals 14 residues. The DNA for the CDR3 is TGTGCCAGCGGCTTTAGACAGTACAATCAGCCCCAGCATTTT. It encodes CASGFRQYNQPQHF.

J is TRBJ1-5 and V is TRBV4-2; no definite D call. CDR3 length equals 15 residues. Deletions cut 2 bases from V and 3 bases from J, with 11 bases between. Germline V gene sequence: CDR1 LGHNA, CDR2 YNFKEQ. The CDR3 spells CASSQSRVTNQPQHF. For the CDR3, the DNA is TGTGCCAGCAGCCAATCCCGGGTGACCAATCAGCCCCAGCATTTT.

The chain links TRBV28 to TRBJ2-7; D is possibly TRBD2 (6 bases). This CDR3 comprises 15 residues. Germline V gives CDR1 MDHEN, CDR2 SYDVKM. V dropped 6 bases and J dropped 2 bases, with 17 bases sitting between them. This chain's CDR3 is CASRRRSWEAYEQYF. The DNA for the CDR3 is TGTGCCAGCAGACGTCGATCCTGGGAGGCCTACGAGCAGTACTTC.

This clone has a single count. The chain employs TRBV29-1 and TRBJ1-1, with 7 positions matching TRBD1. The CDR3 consists of 16 residues. Germline CDR1 and CDR2: SQVTM and ANQGSEA. Trimming cost V 6 bases and J 1 base; bases outside gene matches: 14. CDR3 region: CSVVLPGQRKNTEAFF. Written as DNA, the CDR3 is TGCAGCGTCGTGCTTCCGGGACAGAGAAAGAACACTGAAGCTTTCTTT.

The chain recombines TRBV28 with TRBJ1-2, with D possibly matching TRBD1 (5 bases). Germline V gives CDR1 MDHEN, CDR2 SYDVKM. Deletions cut 2 bases from V and 3 bases from J, with 13 bases between. The CDR3 contains 15 residues. Here the CDR3 reads CASSLGARADYGYTF. As DNA, the CDR3 is TGTGCCAGCAGTTTAGGGGCAAGGGCGGACTATGGCTACACCTTC.

The chain couples TRBV28 to TRBJ2-3; weak D call: TRBD1 (6 bases). This CDR3 is built from 19 residues. The germline CDR1 and CDR2 sequences are MDHEN and SYDVKM. V dropped 2 bases and J dropped 0 bases, with 21 bases sitting between them. This CDR3 reads CASSLRRGLGRGSTDTQYF. The CDR3 bases are TGTGCCAGCAGTTTAAGGCGAGGGTTGGGCAGGGGAAGCACAGATACGCAGTATTTT.

The chain employs TRBV5-1 and TRBJ2-3, with TRBD2 as a possible D gene (5 bases). CDR3 length: 15 amino acids. In germline, CDR1 is SGHRS, CDR2 YFSETQ. V lost 5 bases and J 1 base, leaving 14 bases between the germline ends. In DNA form, the CDR3 reads TGCGCCAGCAGTGGTAGAGGGTGGGGCACAGATACGCAGTATTTT. Its translation: CASSGRGWGTDTQYF.

The chain uses TRBV28 and TRBJ1-3; 7 bases are shared with TRBD1. Per the germline V gene, CDR1 is MDHEN and CDR2 is SYDVKM. The V gene end was trimmed by 5 bases and the J gene end by 0 bases; junction bases not matched to a gene: 13. This CDR3 contains 18 residues. The CDR3 nucleotides are TGTGCCAGCAGTCCGAGTGGGGACAGTAAGAGCTCTGGAAACACCATATATTTT. This gives the protein CASSPSGDSKSSGNTIYF.

The chain couples TRBV7-2 to TRBJ2-1; D may be TRBD2 (6 bases). Germline lookup yields CDR1 SGHTA and CDR2 FQGNSA. The CDR3 has 16 amino acids. The V gene lost 1 base and the J gene lost 8 bases, with 18 bases spanning the gap. The CDR3 DNA follows: TGTGCCAGCAGCTTAGGTTCGGGGGTCAGTTCCTATGAGCAGTTCTTC. It translates to CASSLGSGVSSYEQFF.

The V call is TRBV9, the J call TRBJ2-1, with a possible D match to TRBD2 (5 bases). Trimming left V 0 bases short and J 0 bases short, with 10 bases between. This CDR3 spans 16 amino acids. Germline V gene lookup returns CDR1 SGDLS and CDR2 YYNGEE. The CDR3 here is CASSVVSGVSYNEQFF. In DNA form, the CDR3 reads TGTGCCAGCAGCGTAGTAAGCGGAGTCTCCTACAATGAGCAGTTCTTC.

This clone came up once. The chain links TRBV7-9 to TRBJ2-7, with TRBD1 identical over 8 bases. Germline V gene sequence: CDR1 SEHNR, CDR2 FQNEAQ (reference sequence). After removal of 5 bases from V and 6 bases from J, the junction contained 9 bases not matched to a gene. This CDR3 is built from 14 residues. The CDR3 DNA sequence: TGTGCCAGCAGCCCCCGGGACAGGACCCTCGAGCAGTACTTC. Translated, it gives CASSPRDRTLEQYF.

The rearrangement links TRBV28 to TRBJ2-4, with 7 bases aligning to TRBD1. Germline values: CDR1 MDHEN, CDR2 SYDVKM. CDR3 length: 14 residues. The ends lost 7 bases at V and 6 bases at J; junction bases unmatched: 9. The CDR3 here is CASTYSGTANIQYF. CDR3 coding DNA: TGTGCCAGCACCTACTCCGGGACAGCAAACATTCAGTACTTC. The full variable domain, rest sourced from reference TRBV28 and TRBJ2-4, is DVKVTQSSRYLVKRTGEKVFLECVQDMDHENMFWYRQDPGLGLRLIYFSYDVKMKEKGDIPEGYSVSREKKERFSLILESASTNQTSMYLCASTYSGTANIQYFGAGTRLSVL.

The V call is TRBV5-1, the J call TRBJ1-2, with 9 bases identical to TRBD1. V was pared by 1 base and J by 6 bases, with 10 bases of the junction left unmatched. The CDR3 has 16 amino acids. CDR1 and CDR2 from the germline V gene are SGHRS and YFSETQ. The CDR3 DNA sequence: TGCGCCAGCAGCTTGTACGGGACAGGGACTAAGGATGGCTACACCTTC. It encodes CASSLYGTGTKDGYTF.

This clone has a handful of counts. The genes are TRBV7-9 and TRBJ1-2; a possible D gene is TRBD1 (5 bases). Trimming left V 5 bases short and J 3 bases short, with 19 bases between. This CDR3 spans 16 amino acids. Per the germline V gene, CDR1 is SEHNR and CDR2 is FQNEAQ (reference sequence). CDR3 sequence: CASSPYTRVFHYGYTF. The CDR3 nucleotides read TGTGCCAGCAGCCCATATACCAGGGTATTCCACTATGGCTACACCTTC.

This clone appeared a single time. The chain joins TRBV18 to TRBJ1-1; 8 nucleotides line up with TRBD1. V lost 3 bases, J lost 3 bases, and 6 bases stayed unmatched. The CDR3 contains 15 residues. The V gene's germline CDR1 is KGHSH and CDR2 LQKENI. The CDR3 spells CASSPLTGAYTEAFF. CDR3 DNA: TGTGCCAGCTCACCGTTGACAGGGGCTTACACTGAAGCTTTCTTT.